Below are 22 T cell receptor beta chains sequenced from a single sample in a study of blood T cell repertoires in COVID-19. Profiling relied on immunoSEQ multiplex PCR, and the TCRdb table lists in-frame clones only, not all of them. Altogether about 200,000 clones are present, around 87% being singletons, with the ten largest covering 2% to 2.5%. The sample was PBMCs or T cells enriched from blood (not recorded which). These receptors were obtained from a woman aged 25 to 39 who had recovered from COVID-19.

The chain links TRBV3-1 (or the pseudogene TRBV3-2) to TRBJ1-1, with D possibly TRBD1 on 5 matching bases. The CDR3 has 16 residues. V lost 4 bases, J lost 6 bases, and 21 bases lay in between. Germline V gene lookup returns CDR1 LGHDT and CDR2 YNNKEL (reference sequence). CDR3: CASSPLTLTGFAEAFF. The CDR3 region has the DNA TGTGCCAGCAGCCCACTTACATTAACAGGTTTCGCTGAAGCTTTCTTT.

In DNA form, the CDR3 reads TGTGCCACCAGTGCCGGGACAGGGAAAGCAACTAATGAAAAACTGTTTTTT. Its translation: CATSAGTGKATNEKLFF. The J gene is TRBJ1-4, the V gene TRBV24-1; 9 nucleotides agree with TRBD1. V trimming: 5 bases; J trimming: 0 bases; junction bases outside the gene matches: 6. This CDR3 has 17 amino acids. Germline loops: CDR1 KGHDR, CDR2 SFDVKD.

The rearrangement joins TRBV7-2 to TRBJ1-2; TRBD1 agrees at 7 bases. The germline V gene has CDR1 SGHTA and CDR2 FQGNSA. The CDR3 consists of 15 residues. The junction had 4 bases not matched to a gene; V was cut back by 1 base and J by 2 bases. CDR3 DNA: TGTGCCAGCAGCTTAGGGGGGACAGCCAACTATGGCTACACCTTC. Residues: CASSLGGTANYGYTF.

This clone has more than one count but fewer than ten. This chain connects TRBV7-9 to TRBJ1-2; 12 nucleotides align to TRBD1. Germline V gene sequence: CDR1 SEHNR, CDR2 FQNEAQ (reference sequence). The J segment lost 8 bases and the V segment lost 6 bases, leaving 4 bases of the junction unmatched. The CDR3 is 13 residues long. CDR3 DNA: TGTGCCAGCAGACCCGGGACAGGGGGCGGCTACACCTTC. As protein: CASRPGTGGGYTF.

This clone has a handful of counts. The CDR3 spells CASRRGTGNTGELFF. Written as DNA, the CDR3 is TGTGCCAGCAGGAGGGGGACAGGGAACACCGGGGAGCTGTTTTTT. The V gene is TRBV6-5, the J gene TRBJ2-2; 8 positions match TRBD1. V lost 6 bases and J lost 1; bases outside the gene matches: 4. The CDR3 totals 15 residues. Germline V lookup: CDR1 MNHEY, CDR2 SVGAGI.

This clone is a singleton in its sample. The chain has TRBV9 and TRBJ2-3; TRBD2 matches 14 bases. Trimming removed 1 base from V and 5 bases from J; junction bases left unmatched: 6. The germline V gene has CDR1 SGDLS and CDR2 YYNGEE. The CDR3 contains 17 residues. CDR3 region: CASSVKGLAGVKDTQYF. The CDR3 DNA reads as TGTGCCAGCAGCGTAAAGGGACTAGCGGGAGTAAAAGATACGCAGTATTTT.

This rearrangement joins TRBV18 to TRBJ1-2, with no clear D. In germline, CDR1 is KGHSH, CDR2 LQKENI. V was clipped by 0 bases and J by 7 bases, with 18 bases between them. The CDR3 sequence is 16 residues long. CDR3 DNA sequence: TGTGCCAGCTCACCACCCGGAAATGCGGCCGTCAGTGGCTACACCTTC. Its protein is CASSPPGNAAVSGYTF. Together with reference TRBV18 and TRBJ1-2, the CDR3 gives the full variable domain: NAGVMQNPRHLVRRRGQEARLRCSPMKGHSHVYWYRQLPEEGLKFMVYLQKENIIDESGMPKERFSAEFPKEGPSILRIQQVVRGDSAAYFCASSPPGNAAVSGYTFGSGTRLTVV.

The genes are TRBV2 and TRBJ1-2; 8 bases line up with TRBD1. Germline-derived CDR1 and CDR2 are SNHLY and FYNNEI. There are 18 residues in the CDR3. The V and J ends lost 6 bases and 6 bases, in that order; junction bases with no gene match: 21. The CDR3 is CASSESTGGNRRGDGYTF. In nucleotides, the CDR3 is TGTGCCAGCAGCGAAAGCACAGGGGGTAACCGGAGGGGAGATGGCTACACCTTC.

This chain connects TRBV10-2 to TRBJ1-2, with 10 bases lining up with TRBD1. J lost 6 bases, V lost 10 bases, and 5 bases had no gene match. Germline loops: CDR1 WSHSY, CDR2 SAAADI. The CDR3 consists of 12 residues. The chain's CDR3 is CAILGQGHGYTF. The CDR3 DNA follows: TGCGCCATTCTGGGACAGGGGCATGGCTACACCTTC.

The chain employs TRBV4-1 and TRBJ1-3; maybe TRBD1 (6 bases). The CDR3 runs to 16 residues. CDR1 and CDR2 from the germline V gene are MGHRA and YSYEKL. The V end lost 1 base, the J end lost 7 bases, and 17 bases lay between the germline ends. CDR3 sequence reads: CASSQAGAAGGNTIYF. As DNA, the CDR3 is TGCGCCAGCAGCCAAGCGGGGGCCGCGGGAGGGAACACCATATATTTT.

The chain links TRBV9 to TRBJ1-4, with D maybe TRBD1 (6 bases). The CDR3 totals 16 residues. In germline, CDR1 is SGDLS, CDR2 YYNGEE. Deletions cut 4 bases from V and 0 bases from J, with 13 bases between. The CDR3 DNA follows: TGTGCCAGCAGCCTTAACGGACAGCCAACTAATGAAAAACTGTTTTTT. Protein: CASSLNGQPTNEKLFF.

The chain has TRBV4-3 and TRBJ2-7, with 8 bases fitting TRBD2. The CDR3 sequence is 19 residues long. The V segment lost 0 bases and the J segment 3 bases; nucleotides outside the gene matches: 16. CDR1 and CDR2 from the germline V gene are LGHNA and YSLEER. CDR3 coding DNA: TGCGCCAGCAGCCAAGATCGTATCGGGGGGGCCAAAAGAGTCTACGAGCAGTACTTC. It translates to CASSQDRIGGAKRVYEQYF.

The gene calls are TRBV19 and TRBJ2-7, with D tentatively TRBD1 (5 bases). The CDR3 totals 15 residues. Trimming removed 4 bases at V and 0 bases at J, with 13 bases between. Germline V gene sequence: CDR1 LNHDA, CDR2 SQIVND (reference sequence). The CDR3 DNA follows: TGTGCCAGTAGTAGAGGACACGATATCTCCTACGAGCAGTACTTC. It specifies CASSRGHDISYEQYF.

The chain recombines TRBV9 with TRBJ1-6; possibly TRBD1 for D (5 bases). V dropped 3 bases and J dropped 8 bases, with 12 bases sitting between them. Germline V lookup: CDR1 SGDLS, CDR2 YYNGEE. This CDR3 comprises 14 residues. The chain's CDR3 is CASSAGGTDSPLHF. The CDR3 nucleotides are TGTGCCAGCAGCGCGGGGGGGACGGATTCACCCCTCCACTTT. The complete variable domain, with remaining parts taken from reference TRBV9 and TRBJ1-6, reads DSGVTQTPKHLITATGQRVTLRCSPRSGDLSVYWYQQSLDQGLQFLIQYYNGEERAKGNILERFSAQQFPDLHSELNLSSLELGDSALYFCASSAGGTDSPLHFGNGTRLTVT.

The rearrangement uses TRBV11-3 and TRBJ2-7; tentatively, D is TRBD1 (8 bases). This CDR3 spans 16 amino acids. Germline V gene data show CDR1 as SGHNT and CDR2 as YENEEA. Trimming left V 5 bases short and J 5 bases short, with 22 bases between. The CDR3 protein is CASSRTTGGGSNEQYF. Written as DNA, the CDR3 is TGTGCCAGCAGCCGAACCACAGGGGGGGGAAGTAACGAGCAGTACTTC.

This clone was picked up one time. The rearrangement links TRBV10-2 to TRBJ2-3; D perhaps matches TRBD1 (5 bases). CDR3 length: 13 amino acids. V lost 7 bases and J 8 bases, leaving 16 bases between the germline ends. The germline gives CDR1 WSHSY, CDR2 SAAADI. The CDR3 region is CASTRTPPGTQYF. The CDR3 DNA sequence: TGCGCCAGCACCCGGACACCACCCGGTACGCAGTATTTT.

The chain couples TRBV3-1 (or the pseudogene TRBV3-2) to TRBJ2-5, with D possibly TRBD2 on 6 matching bases. This CDR3 comprises 14 residues. Germline loops: CDR1 LGHDT, CDR2 YNNKEL (reference sequence). Trimming pared 4 bases from V and 5 bases from J, leaving 14 bases between. This CDR3 is CASSPEGILETQYF. The DNA of the CDR3 is TGTGCCAGCAGCCCGGAGGGGATTTTGGAGACCCAGTACTTC.

A few counts support this clone. The J gene is TRBJ2-7, the V gene TRBV30; TRBD2 aligns across 8 bases. The V segment lost 3 bases and the J segment 6 bases; nucleotides outside the gene matches: 7. The germline CDR1 and CDR2 sequences are GTSNPN and SVGIG (reference sequence). The CDR3 is 13 residues long. The DNA for the CDR3 is TGTGCCTGGAGCTTGGGCGGGGGGTCCGAGCAGTACTTC. This gives the protein CAWSLGGGSEQYF.

V is TRBV6-5 and J is TRBJ2-7, with 10 bases aligning to TRBD1. The CDR3 is made up of 15 amino acids. V was pared by 2 bases and J by 5 bases, with 6 bases of the junction left unmatched. CDR1 and CDR2 from the germline V gene are MNHEY and SVGAGI. Here the CDR3 reads CASSYRGTGVNEQYF. The CDR3 bases are TGTGCCAGCAGTTACCGCGGGACAGGGGTAAACGAGCAGTACTTC.

The table lists this clone with a count of one. The gene calls are TRBV11-2 and TRBJ2-7; perhaps TRBD1 as D (6 bases). The V and J ends lost 5 bases and 4 bases respectively, with 15 bases between them. The CDR3 loop spans 14 amino acids. Germline values: CDR1 SGHAT, CDR2 FQNNGV. In nucleotides, the CDR3 is TGTGCCAGCAGCCGAAATACAGGGATTTACGAGCAGTACTTC. Its translation is CASSRNTGIYEQYF. Complete variable domain (other parts from reference TRBV11-2 and TRBJ2-7): EAGVAQSPRYKIIEKRQSVAFWCNPISGHATLYWYQQILGQGPKLLIQFQNNGVVDDSQLPKDRFSAERLKGVDSTLKIQPAKLEDSAVYLCASSRNTGIYEQYFGPGTRLTVT.

The chain combines TRBV30 with TRBJ2-1, with 10 bases fitting TRBD2. J gave up 9 bases and V 5 bases, and 7 bases lay outside the gene matches. The CDR3 spans 13 residues. CDR1 and CDR2 from the germline V gene are GTSNPN and SVGIG (reference sequence). CDR3 nucleotide sequence: TGTGCCTGGGCGGGACTAGCGTGGAGTGAGCAGTTCTTC. Translated: CAWAGLAWSEQFF.

CDR3 region: CASRRTGGSAEAFF. CDR3 bases: TGTGCCAGCAGGCGGACAGGGGGTTCAGCTGAAGCTTTCTTT. V is TRBV5-4 and J is TRBJ1-1; TRBD1 matches at 10 bases. The germline V gene encodes CDR1 SGHNT and CDR2 YYREEE (reference sequence). J gave up 6 bases and V 5 bases, and 7 bases lay outside the gene matches. This CDR3 has 14 amino acids. Variable domain in full (rest from reference TRBV5-4 and TRBJ1-1): ETGVTQSPTHLIKTRGQQVTLRCSSQSGHNTVSWYQQALGQGPQFIFQYYREEENGRGNFPPRFSGLQFPNYSSELNVNALELDDSALYLCASRRTGGSAEAFFGQGTRLTVV.